Below are 22 T cell receptor beta chains sequenced from a single sample in a study of Ad26.COV2.S vaccination and SARS-CoV-2 variants. Some clones are missing from TCRdb's copy, which holds only in-frame ones; the method was immunoSEQ multiplex PCR. The sample has around 240,000 clones, roughly 90% seen once. This sample's treatment: some 20 received Ad26.COV2.S at low or high dose, single or two shots; about 5 received placebo; per-sample allocation not given. Each sample was drawn 63 days after the first injection (of vaccine or placebo). Sequencing used peripheral blood, obtained in a trial of Ad26.COV2.S vaccine versus placebo. These receptors originate from a person between 18 and 65 years old who received the Ad26.COV2.S COVID-19 vaccine or a placebo.

The V call is TRBV19, the J call TRBJ2-7; 7 bases agree with TRBD1. The germline CDR1 and CDR2 sequences are LNHDA and SQIVND (reference sequence). J gave up 2 bases and V 1 base, and 14 bases lay outside the gene matches. This CDR3 has 18 residues. The CDR3 bases are TGTGCCAGTAGTATAGGGAGTGGGGGACAGACTACAACCTACGAGCAGTACTTC. This encodes CASSIGSGGQTTTYEQYF.

This chain connects TRBV7-2 to TRBJ1-1; a weak D match, TRBD1 (6 bases). Germline loops: CDR1 SGHTA, CDR2 FQGNSA. The V gene lost 1 base and the J gene lost 1 base, with 10 bases spanning the gap. This CDR3 is 15 amino acids long. The CDR3 is CASSLVATGNTEAFF. The DNA for the CDR3 is TGTGCCAGCAGCTTAGTGGCGACAGGGAACACTGAAGCTTTCTTT.

The CDR3 region is CASSPPGQGLNEKLFF. The CDR3 nucleotides are TGTGCCAGCAGCCCACCGGGACAGGGCCTTAATGAAAAACTGTTTTTT. This sequence joins TRBV3-1 (or the pseudogene TRBV3-2) and TRBJ1-4; 9 bases fit TRBD1. With 4 bases clipped from V and 4 bases from J, the junction kept 7 bases outside the gene matches. CDR3 length: 16 amino acids. CDR1 LGHDT and CDR2 YNNKEL come from the germline V gene (reference sequence).

The chain couples TRBV6-2 or TRBV6-3 to TRBJ1-1, with D possibly TRBD1 on 5 matching bases. V lost 5 bases and J lost 8, with 9 bases in between. Looked up from germline, CDR1 is MNHEY and CDR2 is SVGEGT. There are 11 residues in the CDR3. The CDR3 DNA follows: TGTGCCAGCAGTCGGGGGAACGAAGCTTTCTTT. Translation: CASSRGNEAFF.

V and J are TRBV6-5 and TRBJ1-1; perhaps TRBD1 as D (5 bases). There are 11 residues in the CDR3. CDR1 MNHEY and CDR2 SVGAGI come from the germline V gene. Trimming removed 4 bases from V and 11 bases from J, with 11 bases in between. The DNA of the CDR3 is TGTGCCAGCAGTTCCCAGTGGGACGCTTTCTTT. It codes for CASSSQWDAFF.

This rearrangement joins TRBV10-2 to TRBJ1-6, with D possibly matching TRBD1 (5 bases). Deletions cut 5 bases from V and 0 bases from J, with 20 bases between. The CDR3 consists of 19 residues. Germline CDR1 is WSHSY and CDR2 is SAAADI. CDR3 coding DNA: TGCGCCAGCAGTTCATCCATCCAGGGCCCGAGCTCCTATAATTCACCCCTCCACTTT. Translating it yields CASSSSIQGPSSYNSPLHF.

This clone was observed a single time. This rearrangement joins TRBV6-5 to TRBJ1-2, with a possible D match to TRBD1 (6 bases). The germline V and J ends were trimmed by 7 bases and 6 bases, with 12 bases remaining between them. The CDR3 consists of 12 residues. The germline V gene encodes CDR1 MNHEY and CDR2 SVGAGI. The CDR3 DNA is TGTGCCAGCAAACGTCAGGGGAATGGCTACACCTTC. Protein product: CASKRQGNGYTF.

This clone was seen only a few times. The V and J genes are TRBV11-3 and TRBJ2-3, with 8 nucleotides matching TRBD2. Germline V gene sequence: CDR1 SGHNT, CDR2 YENEEA. Trimming cost V 5 bases and J 3 bases; bases outside gene matches: 10. This CDR3 comprises 16 residues. This chain's CDR3 is CASSPTPRGETDTQYF. Written as DNA, the CDR3 is TGTGCCAGCAGCCCCACCCCGCGGGGGGAGACAGATACGCAGTATTTT. The entire variable domain, with the rest obtained from reference TRBV11-3 and TRBJ2-3, is as follows: EAGVVQSPRYKIIEKKQPVAFWCNPISGHNTLYWYLQNLGQGPELLIRYENEEAVDDSQLPKDRFSAERLKGVDSTLKIQPAELGDSAVYLCASSPTPRGETDTQYFGPGTRLTVL.

The rearrangement links TRBV11-2 to TRBJ1-2; perhaps TRBD1 as D (5 bases). The germline V and J ends were trimmed by 5 bases and 6 bases, with 19 bases remaining between them. The germline V gene encodes CDR1 SGHAT and CDR2 FQNNGV. There are 15 residues in the CDR3. Written as DNA, the CDR3 is TGTGCCAGCAGCCCCTCCGGCGGGACGTGGGATGGCTACACCTTC. Its protein product is CASSPSGGTWDGYTF.

Turning to this clone: The junction departs from germline at one end; a sequencing error may be responsible. CDR3 DNA: TGCGCCAGCAGCTTGAACCAGGAGACCCAGTACTTC. Protein: CASSLNQETQYF. The gene calls are TRBV5-1 and TRBJ2-5, with D hard to call. The germline V gene encodes CDR1 SGHRS and CDR2 YFSETQ. This CDR3 is 12 amino acids long.

The V gene is TRBV7-9, the J gene TRBJ2-7; D might be TRBD2 (5 bases). Germline V gives CDR1 SEHNR, CDR2 FQNEAQ (reference sequence). Trimming removed 5 bases from V and 1 base from J, with 15 bases in between. The CDR3 contains 15 residues. The CDR3 region has the DNA TGTGCCAGCAGCCGGGGATTGGGGATGTCCTACGAGCAGTACTTC. It specifies CASSRGLGMSYEQYF. The whole variable domain, filled in from reference TRBV7-9 and TRBJ2-7, reads DTGVSQNPRHKITKRGQNVTFRCDPISEHNRLYWYRQTLGQGPEFLTYFQNEAQLEKSRLLSDRFSAERPKGSFSTLEIQRTEQGDSAMYLCASSRGLGMSYEQYFGPGTRLTVT.

The V gene is TRBV27, the J gene TRBJ1-1; D call uncertain. V was pared by 2 bases and J by 1 base, with 5 bases between. Germline-derived CDR1 and CDR2 are MNHEY and SMNVEV (reference sequence). The CDR3 length is 13 residues. The CDR3 bases are TGTGCCAGCAGTTTAAGGGAGAACACTGAAGCTTTCTTT. Its translation is CASSLRENTEAFF.

The rearrangement joins TRBV5-1 to TRBJ2-1; the match to TRBD1 covers 7 bases. V was pared by 6 bases and J by 2 bases, with 11 bases of the junction left unmatched. Germline CDR1 reads SGHRS; CDR2 reads YFSETQ. The CDR3 totals 16 residues. The CDR3 region is CASNPEGGGPYNEQFF. The CDR3 region has the DNA TGCGCCAGCAACCCCGAAGGGGGCGGCCCCTACAATGAGCAGTTCTTC. Full variable domain (missing parts from reference TRBV5-1 and TRBJ2-1): KAGVTQTPRYLIKTRGQQVTLSCSPISGHRSVSWYQQTPGQGLQFLFEYFSETQRNKGNFPGRFSGRQFSNSRSEMNVSTLELGDSALYLCASNPEGGGPYNEQFFGPGTRLTVL.

This clone came up a few times. The rearrangement uses TRBV11-2 and TRBJ2-5; tentatively, D is TRBD2 (5 bases). Deletions cut 0 bases from V and 7 bases from J, with 12 bases between. This CDR3 has 14 residues. Per germline, CDR1 SGHAT and CDR2 FQNNGV. CDR3: CASSLDILAGTQYF. The CDR3 DNA sequence: TGTGCCAGCAGCTTAGATATCCTAGCAGGGACCCAGTACTTC.

This chain joins TRBV7-9 and TRBJ2-7; the match to TRBD2 covers 14 bases. V dropped 5 bases and J dropped 3; count of bases not matched to a gene: 12. Germline V gene sequence: CDR1 SEHNR, CDR2 FQNEAQ (reference sequence). CDR3 length equals 18 residues. CDR3 sequence (DNA): TGTGCCAGCAGCCCTTATATGGGGACTAGCGGGGGCCACTACGAGCAGTACTTC. Protein sequence: CASSPYMGTSGGHYEQYF.

The V call is TRBV7-3, the J call TRBJ2-7; 7 nucleotides match TRBD1. The CDR3 has 14 residues. CDR1 is SGHTA, CDR2 FQGTGA, per germline. The V and J ends lost 3 bases and 2 bases, in that order; junction bases with no gene match: 4. The CDR3 region is CASSFRQGPYEQYF. The DNA of the CDR3 is TGTGCCAGCAGCTTCCGACAGGGTCCCTACGAGCAGTACTTC. The full variable domain, with the rest looked up from reference TRBV7-3 and TRBJ2-7, is GAGVSQTPSNKVTEKGKYVELRCDPISGHTALYWYRQSLGQGPEFLIYFQGTGAADDSGLPNDRFFAVRPEGSVSTLKIQRTERGDSAVYLCASSFRQGPYEQYFGPGTRLTVT.

This rearrangement joins TRBV5-6 to TRBJ1-5; D remains ambiguous. Trimming cost V 1 base and J 0 bases, with 5 bases left between them. Germline CDR1 and CDR2: SGHDT and YYEEEE. CDR3 length: 14 amino acids. The CDR3 nucleotides are TGTGCCAGCAGCTTGAGACATAGCAATCAGCCCCAGCATTTT. It codes for CASSLRHSNQPQHF. Filled out from reference TRBV5-6 and TRBJ1-5, the complete variable domain reads DAGVTQSPTHLIKTRGQQVTLRCSPKSGHDTVSWYQQALGQGPQFIFQYYEEEERQRGNFPDRFSGHQFPNYSSELNVNALLLGDSALYLCASSLRHSNQPQHFGDGTRLSIL.

J is TRBJ2-1 and V is TRBV18; 13 bases fit TRBD2. The ends lost 0 bases at V and 0 bases at J; junction bases unmatched: 5. Germline V gives CDR1 KGHSH, CDR2 LQKENI. This CDR3 spans 19 amino acids. Here the CDR3 DNA reads TGTGCCAGCTCACCACCGGGACTAGCGGGATCCTACTCCTACAATGAGCAGTTCTTC. It codes for CASSPPGLAGSYSYNEQFF.

V is TRBV6-6 and J is TRBJ1-3, with D unclear. The germline CDR1 and CDR2 sequences are MNHNY and SVGAGI (reference sequence). There are 16 residues in the CDR3. With 5 bases removed from V and 6 bases from J, the gap between germline ends came to 20 bases. The CDR3 region has the DNA TGTGCCAGCAGTCACCGCCCCTTCCGGACCCTAAACACCATATATTTT. This translates into CASSHRPFRTLNTIYF.

The J gene is TRBJ2-1, the V gene TRBV9, with 10 bases aligning to TRBD2. The germline V gene encodes CDR1 SGDLS and CDR2 YYNGEE. The CDR3 consists of 16 residues. With V trimmed by 4 bases and J by 4 bases, 8 bases remained unmatched. Here the CDR3 DNA reads TGTGCCAGCAGCACCCGGACTAGCGGCCTTTACAATGAGCAGTTCTTC. It encodes CASSTRTSGLYNEQFF.

This clone has only one observation. One end of the junction does not line up with germline, which may come from a read error. The chain has TRBV5-1 and TRBJ1-1; TRBD1 aligns across 7 bases. The CDR3 covers 16 residues. From germline, CDR1 is SGHRS and CDR2 YFSETQ. CDR3: CASRLAGGVRPTEAFF. The CDR3 DNA follows: TGCGCCAGCAGATTGGCAGGGGGGGTACGACCGACTGAAGCTTTCTTT.

The CDR3 protein is CASSVDQGTREQYF. As DNA, the CDR3 is TGTGCCAGCAGCGTAGATCAGGGCACTCGCGAGCAGTACTTC. The rearrangement links TRBV9 to TRBJ2-7; a weak D match, TRBD1 (5 bases). Germline V gives CDR1 SGDLS, CDR2 YYNGEE. This CDR3 contains 14 residues. V lost 0 bases and J 6 bases, leaving 13 bases between the germline ends.